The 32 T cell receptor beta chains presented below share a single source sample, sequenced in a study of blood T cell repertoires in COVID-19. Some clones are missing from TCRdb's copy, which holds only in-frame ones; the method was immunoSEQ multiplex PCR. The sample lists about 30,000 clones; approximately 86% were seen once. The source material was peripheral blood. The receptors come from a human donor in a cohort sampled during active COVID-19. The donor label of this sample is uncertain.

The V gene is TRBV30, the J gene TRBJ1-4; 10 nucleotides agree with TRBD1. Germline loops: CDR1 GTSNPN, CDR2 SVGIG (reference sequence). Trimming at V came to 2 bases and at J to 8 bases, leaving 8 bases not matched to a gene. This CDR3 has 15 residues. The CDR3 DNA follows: TGTGCCTGGAGTCGCCCCGGGACAGGGGACGAAAAACTGTTTTTT. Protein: CAWSRPGTGDEKLFF.

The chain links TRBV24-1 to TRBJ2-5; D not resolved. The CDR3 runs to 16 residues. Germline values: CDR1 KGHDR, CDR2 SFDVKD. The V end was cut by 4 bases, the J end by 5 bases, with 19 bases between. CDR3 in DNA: TGTGCCACCAGTGAGTCTCGTCTCGCGGAAGCGGAGACCCAGTACTTC. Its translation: CATSESRLAEAETQYF.

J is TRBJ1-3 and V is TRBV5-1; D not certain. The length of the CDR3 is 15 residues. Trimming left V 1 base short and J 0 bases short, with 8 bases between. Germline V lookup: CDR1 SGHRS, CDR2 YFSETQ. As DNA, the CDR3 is TGCGCCAGCAGCTTGAACAGCAACTCTGGAAACACCATATATTTT. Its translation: CASSLNSNSGNTIYF.

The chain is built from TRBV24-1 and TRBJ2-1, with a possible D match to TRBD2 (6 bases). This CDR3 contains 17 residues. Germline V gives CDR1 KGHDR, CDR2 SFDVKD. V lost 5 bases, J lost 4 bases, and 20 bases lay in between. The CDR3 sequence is CATSASRSGLPYNEQFF. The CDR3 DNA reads TGTGCCACCAGTGCCTCAAGGTCGGGACTCCCGTACAATGAGCAGTTCTTC.

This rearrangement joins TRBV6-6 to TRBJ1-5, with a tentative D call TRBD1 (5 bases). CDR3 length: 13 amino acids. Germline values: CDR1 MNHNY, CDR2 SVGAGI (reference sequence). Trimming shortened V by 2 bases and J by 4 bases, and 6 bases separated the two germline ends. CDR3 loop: CASSYGANQPQHF. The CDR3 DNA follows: TGTGCCAGCAGTTACGGGGCTAATCAGCCCCAGCATTTT.

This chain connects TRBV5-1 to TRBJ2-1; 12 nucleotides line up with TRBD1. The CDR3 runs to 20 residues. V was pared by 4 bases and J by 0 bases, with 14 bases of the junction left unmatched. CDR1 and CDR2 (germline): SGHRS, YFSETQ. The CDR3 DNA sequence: TGCGCCAGCAGCGTAAACCGGGACAGGGGGCCCCGTTCCTCCTACAATGAGCAGTTCTTC. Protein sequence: CASSVNRDRGPRSSYNEQFF.

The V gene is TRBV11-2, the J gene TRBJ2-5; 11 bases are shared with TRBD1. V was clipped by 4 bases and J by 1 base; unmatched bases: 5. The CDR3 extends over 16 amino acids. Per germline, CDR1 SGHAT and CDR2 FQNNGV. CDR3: CASSWGQGVAQETQYF. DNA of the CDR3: TGTGCCAGCAGCTGGGGACAGGGGGTAGCCCAAGAGACCCAGTACTTC.

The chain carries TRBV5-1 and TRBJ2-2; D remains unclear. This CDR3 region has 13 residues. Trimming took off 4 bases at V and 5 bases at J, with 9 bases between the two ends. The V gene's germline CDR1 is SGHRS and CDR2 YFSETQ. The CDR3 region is CASSPWRTGELFF. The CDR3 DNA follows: TGCGCCAGCAGCCCCTGGCGGACCGGGGAGCTGTTTTTT.

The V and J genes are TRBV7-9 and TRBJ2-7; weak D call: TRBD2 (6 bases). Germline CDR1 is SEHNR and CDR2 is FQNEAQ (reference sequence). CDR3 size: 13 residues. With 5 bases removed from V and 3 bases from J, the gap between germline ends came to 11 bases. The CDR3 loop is CASSDRGYYEQYF. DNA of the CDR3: TGTGCCAGCAGCGACCGGGGGTACTACGAGCAGTACTTC.

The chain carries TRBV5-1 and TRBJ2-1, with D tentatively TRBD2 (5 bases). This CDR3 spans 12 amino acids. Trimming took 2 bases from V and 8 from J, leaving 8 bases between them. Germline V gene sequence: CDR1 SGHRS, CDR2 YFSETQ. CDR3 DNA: TGCGCCAGCAGCTTCGGAGCGGATGAGCAGTTCTTC. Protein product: CASSFGADEQFF.

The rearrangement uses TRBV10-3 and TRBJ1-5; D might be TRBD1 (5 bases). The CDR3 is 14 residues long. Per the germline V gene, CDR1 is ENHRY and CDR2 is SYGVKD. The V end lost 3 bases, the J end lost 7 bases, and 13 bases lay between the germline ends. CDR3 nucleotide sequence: TGTGCCATCAGTGACGGACAACAAGGCCAGCCCCAGCATTTT. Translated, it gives CAISDGQQGQPQHF.

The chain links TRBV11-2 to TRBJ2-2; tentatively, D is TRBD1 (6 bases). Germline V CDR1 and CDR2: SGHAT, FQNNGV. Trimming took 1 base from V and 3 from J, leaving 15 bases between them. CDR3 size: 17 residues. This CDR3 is CASSLGRGQSDTGELFF. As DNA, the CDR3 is TGTGCCAGCAGCTTAGGTCGTGGACAGAGCGACACCGGGGAGCTGTTTTTT.

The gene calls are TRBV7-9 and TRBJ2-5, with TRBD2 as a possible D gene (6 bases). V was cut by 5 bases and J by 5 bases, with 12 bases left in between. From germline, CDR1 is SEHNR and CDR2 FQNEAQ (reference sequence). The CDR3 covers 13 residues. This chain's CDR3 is CASSLGAGETQYF. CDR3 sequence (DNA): TGTGCCAGCAGCCTCGGGGCGGGGGAGACCCAGTACTTC. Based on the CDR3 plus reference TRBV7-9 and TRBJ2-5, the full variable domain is DTGVSQNPRHKITKRGQNVTFRCDPISEHNRLYWYRQTLGQGPEFLTYFQNEAQLEKSRLLSDRFSAERPKGSFSTLEIQRTEQGDSAMYLCASSLGAGETQYFGPGTRLLVL.

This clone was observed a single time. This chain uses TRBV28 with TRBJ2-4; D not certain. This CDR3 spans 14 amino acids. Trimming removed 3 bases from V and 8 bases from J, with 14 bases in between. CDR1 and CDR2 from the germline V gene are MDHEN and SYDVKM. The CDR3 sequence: CASSLNSAAYIQYF. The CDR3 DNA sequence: TGTGCCAGCAGTTTGAATAGTGCGGCTTACATTCAGTACTTC.

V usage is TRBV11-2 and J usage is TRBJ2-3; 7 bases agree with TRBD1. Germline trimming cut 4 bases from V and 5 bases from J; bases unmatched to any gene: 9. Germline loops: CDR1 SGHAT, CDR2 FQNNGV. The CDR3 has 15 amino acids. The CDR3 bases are TGTGCCAGCAGCTCCATCAGGGGGAGTAAAGATACGCAGTATTTT. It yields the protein CASSSIRGSKDTQYF. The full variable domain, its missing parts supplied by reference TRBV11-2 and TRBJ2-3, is EAGVAQSPRYKIIEKRQSVAFWCNPISGHATLYWYQQILGQGPKLLIQFQNNGVVDDSQLPKDRFSAERLKGVDSTLKIQPAKLEDSAVYLCASSSIRGSKDTQYFGPGTRLTVL.

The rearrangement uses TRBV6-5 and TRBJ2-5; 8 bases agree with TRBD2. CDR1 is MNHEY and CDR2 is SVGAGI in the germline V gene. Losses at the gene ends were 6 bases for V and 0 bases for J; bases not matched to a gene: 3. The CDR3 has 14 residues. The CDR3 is CASRYSGNQETQYF. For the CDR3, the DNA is TGTGCCAGCAGATATAGCGGGAACCAAGAGACCCAGTACTTC.

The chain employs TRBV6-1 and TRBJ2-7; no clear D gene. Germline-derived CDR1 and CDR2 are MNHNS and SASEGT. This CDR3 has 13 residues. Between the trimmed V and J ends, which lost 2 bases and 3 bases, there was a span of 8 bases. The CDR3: CASSERSGYEQYF. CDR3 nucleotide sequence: TGTGCCAGCAGTGAACGGTCAGGCTACGAGCAGTACTTC.

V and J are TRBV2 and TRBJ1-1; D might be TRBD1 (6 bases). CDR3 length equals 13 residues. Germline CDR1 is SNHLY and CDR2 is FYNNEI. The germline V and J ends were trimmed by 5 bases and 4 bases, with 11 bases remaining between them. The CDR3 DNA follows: TGTGCCAGCAGTCAGGGGCACACCACTGAAGCTTTCTTT. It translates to CASSQGHTTEAFF.

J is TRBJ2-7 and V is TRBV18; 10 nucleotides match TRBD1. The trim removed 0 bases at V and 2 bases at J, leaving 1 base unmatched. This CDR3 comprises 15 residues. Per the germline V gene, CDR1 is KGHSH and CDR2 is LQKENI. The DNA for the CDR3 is TGTGCCAGCTCACCACCCGGGACAGGGGCCTACGAGCAGTACTTC. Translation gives CASSPPGTGAYEQYF.

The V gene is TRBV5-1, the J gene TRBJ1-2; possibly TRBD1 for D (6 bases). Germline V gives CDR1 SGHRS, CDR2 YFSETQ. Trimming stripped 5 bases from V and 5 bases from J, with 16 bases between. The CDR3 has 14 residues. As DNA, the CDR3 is TGCGCCAGCAGTGGGACACTCGATCCTTATGGCTACACCTTC. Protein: CASSGTLDPYGYTF.

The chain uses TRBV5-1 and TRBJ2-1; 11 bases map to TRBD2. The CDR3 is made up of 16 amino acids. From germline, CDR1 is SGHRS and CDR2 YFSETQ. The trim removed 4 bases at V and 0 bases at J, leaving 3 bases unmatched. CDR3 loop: CASSTGLAVSYNEQFF. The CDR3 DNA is TGCGCCAGCAGCACGGGACTAGCGGTCTCCTACAATGAGCAGTTCTTC.

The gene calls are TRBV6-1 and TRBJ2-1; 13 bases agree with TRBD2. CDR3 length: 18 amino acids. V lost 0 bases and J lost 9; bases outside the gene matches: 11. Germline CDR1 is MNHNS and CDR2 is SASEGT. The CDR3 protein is CASSEARLTSGRIGEQFF. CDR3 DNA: TGTGCCAGCAGTGAAGCTAGGCTGACTAGCGGGAGGATCGGTGAGCAGTTCTTC.

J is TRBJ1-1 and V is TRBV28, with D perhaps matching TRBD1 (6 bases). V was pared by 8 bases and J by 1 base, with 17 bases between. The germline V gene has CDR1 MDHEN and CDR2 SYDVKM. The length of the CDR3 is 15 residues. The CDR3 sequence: CASGGPGRRNTEAFF. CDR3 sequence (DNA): TGTGCCAGCGGGGGCCCGGGACGGAGGAACACTGAAGCTTTCTTT.

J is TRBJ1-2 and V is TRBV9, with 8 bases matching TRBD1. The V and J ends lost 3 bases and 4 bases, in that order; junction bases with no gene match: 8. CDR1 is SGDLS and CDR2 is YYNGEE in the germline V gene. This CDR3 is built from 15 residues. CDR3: CASSASGTGVYGYTF. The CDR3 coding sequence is TGTGCCAGCAGCGCGTCCGGGACAGGAGTCTATGGCTACACCTTC. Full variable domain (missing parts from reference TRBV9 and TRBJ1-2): DSGVTQTPKHLITATGQRVTLRCSPRSGDLSVYWYQQSLDQGLQFLIQYYNGEERAKGNILERFSAQQFPDLHSELNLSSLELGDSALYFCASSASGTGVYGYTFGSGTRLTVV.

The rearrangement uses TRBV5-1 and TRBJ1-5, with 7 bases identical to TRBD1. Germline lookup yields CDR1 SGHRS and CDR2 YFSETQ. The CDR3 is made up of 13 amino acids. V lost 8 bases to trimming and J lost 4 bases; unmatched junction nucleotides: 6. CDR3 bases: TGCGCCAGTAGGGACAGTATAAATCAGCCCCAGCATTTT. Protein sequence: CASRDSINQPQHF.

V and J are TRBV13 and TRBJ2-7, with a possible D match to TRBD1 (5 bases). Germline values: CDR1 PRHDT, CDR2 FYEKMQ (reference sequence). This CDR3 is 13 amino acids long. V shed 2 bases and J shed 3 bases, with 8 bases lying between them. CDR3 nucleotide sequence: TGTGCCAGCAGCTTAACAGGTCTCTACGAGCAGTACTTC. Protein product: CASSLTGLYEQYF.

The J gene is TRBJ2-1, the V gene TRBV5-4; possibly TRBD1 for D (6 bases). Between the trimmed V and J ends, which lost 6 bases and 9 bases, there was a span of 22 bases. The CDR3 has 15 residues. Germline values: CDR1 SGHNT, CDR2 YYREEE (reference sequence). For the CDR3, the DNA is TGTGCCAGCACCGCAGACCGACAGGCTGGGGGTGAGCAGTTCTTC. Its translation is CASTADRQAGGEQFF.

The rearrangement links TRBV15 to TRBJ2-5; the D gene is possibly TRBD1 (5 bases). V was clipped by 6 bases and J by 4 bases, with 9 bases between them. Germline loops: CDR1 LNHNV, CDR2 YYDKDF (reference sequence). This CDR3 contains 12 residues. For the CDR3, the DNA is TGTGCCACCAGAGGTGGGGCAGAGACCCAGTACTTC. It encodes CATRGGAETQYF. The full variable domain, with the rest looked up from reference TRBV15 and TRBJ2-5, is DAMVIQNPRYQVTQFGKPVTLSCSQTLNHNVMYWYQQKSSQAPKLLFHYYDKDFNNEADTPDNFQSRRPNTSFCFLDIRSPGLGDTAMYLCATRGGAETQYFGPGTRLLVL.

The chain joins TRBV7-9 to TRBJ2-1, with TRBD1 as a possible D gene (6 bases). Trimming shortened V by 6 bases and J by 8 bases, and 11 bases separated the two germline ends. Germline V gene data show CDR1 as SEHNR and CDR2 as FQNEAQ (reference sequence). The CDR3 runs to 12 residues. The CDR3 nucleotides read TGTGCCAGCAGGGGCGCAGGGGATGAGCAGTTCTTC. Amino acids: CASRGAGDEQFF.

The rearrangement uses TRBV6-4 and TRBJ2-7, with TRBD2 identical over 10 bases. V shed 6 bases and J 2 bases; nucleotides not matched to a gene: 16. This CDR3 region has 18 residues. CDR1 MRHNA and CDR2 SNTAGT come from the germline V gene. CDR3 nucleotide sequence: TGTGCCAGCAGAAAGGGACTAGCGTACTCCTATTACACCTACGAGCAGTACTTC. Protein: CASRKGLAYSYYTYEQYF.

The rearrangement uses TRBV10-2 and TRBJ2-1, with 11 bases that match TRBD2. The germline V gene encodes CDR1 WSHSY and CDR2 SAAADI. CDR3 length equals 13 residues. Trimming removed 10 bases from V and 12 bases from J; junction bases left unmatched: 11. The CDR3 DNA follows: TGCGCCATTAGCGGGAGGGCCTTTGGTATGCAGTTCTTC. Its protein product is CAISGRAFGMQFF.

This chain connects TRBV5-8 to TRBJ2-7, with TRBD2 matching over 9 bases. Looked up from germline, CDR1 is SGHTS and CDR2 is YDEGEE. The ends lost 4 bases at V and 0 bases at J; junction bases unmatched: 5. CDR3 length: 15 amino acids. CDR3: CASSPYSGSSYEQYF. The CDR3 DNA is TGTGCCAGCAGCCCATATAGCGGGAGCTCCTACGAGCAGTACTTC.